This is a list of T cell receptor beta chains from one sample in a study of blood T cell repertoires in COVID-19. Assay: immunoSEQ multiplex PCR; the TCRdb copy retains only in-frame clones and omits some. The table includes about 59,000 clones, about four fifths detected once. Sequenced input: peripheral blood. These receptors came from a woman of 80 years or more with active or convalescent COVID-19. The CDR3 runs from the conserved cysteine through the conserved F or W. D genes are given only for firm matches. Expanded clones are given a class, and other clones once, few, many or no size at all.

.	TRBV7-3	TRBJ1-6	TRBD1	CASSLTGHNSPLHF	TGTGCCAGCAGCTTGACAGGGCATAATTCACCCCTCCACTTT
.	TRBV7-9	TRBJ2-7	.	CASSGTSDSSYEQYF	TGTGCCAGCAGCGGTACTTCGGACAGCTCCTACGAGCAGTACTTC
.	TRBV21-1	TRBJ2-2	.	CASPKGMGCRELFF	TGTGCCAGCCCTAAGGGGATGGGATGTAGGGAGCTGTTTTTT
.	TRBV5-4	TRBJ2-3	TRBD2	CASSPGLAGGEDTQYF	TGTGCCAGCAGCCCAGGACTAGCGGGGGGGGAGGATACGCAGTATTTT
.	TRBV19	TRBJ2-3	.	CASSSAGATADTQYF	TGTGCCAGTAGTTCTGCAGGGGCAACGGCAGATACGCAGTATTTT
.	TRBV6-5	TRBJ1-1	TRBD1	CASSYTLGQEYTEAFF	TGTGCCAGCAGTTACACGCTAGGACAGGAGTACACTGAAGCTTTCTTT
.	TRBV3-1/TRBV3-2	TRBJ2-5	TRBD2	CASSQVPGGYQETQYF	TGTGCCAGCAGCCAAGTCCCGGGGGGGTACCAAGAGACCCAGTACTTC
.	TRBV6-2/TRBV6-3	TRBJ2-1	TRBD1	CASSYSRQGTYNEQFF	TGTGCCAGCAGTTACTCGAGACAGGGGACCTACAATGAGCAGTTCTTC
.	TRBV27	TRBJ1-4	.	CASATRALLAANEKLFF	TGTGCCAGCGCGACAAGGGCATTGCTAGCGGCTAATGAAAAACTGTTTTTT
few	TRBV7-9	TRBJ2-5	.	CASSTGTRETQYF	TGTGCCAGCAGCACTGGGACACGGGAGACCCAGTACTTC
.	TRBV4-1	TRBJ2-7	TRBD2	CASSHREGTGGTYEQYF	TGCGCCAGCAGCCACCGGGAGGGCACGGGGGGCACCTACGAGCAGTACTTC
.	TRBV12-5	TRBJ2-2	TRBD1	CASGPRTGGFAGELFF	TGTGCTAGTGGTCCCCGGACAGGGGGCTTTGCCGGGGAGCTGTTTTTT
.	TRBV4-1	TRBJ1-1	TRBD1	CASSPGDRAAEAFF	TGCGCCAGCAGCCCGGGGGACAGGGCCGCTGAAGCTTTCTTT
.	TRBV28	TRBJ1-2	.	CASSFAGGLGYTF	TGTGCCAGCAGTTTCGCGGGGGGCTTGGGCTACACCTTC
.	TRBV6-2/TRBV6-3	TRBJ2-2	.	CASSPYQYSGELFF	TGTGCCAGCAGCCCATACCAGTATTCCGGGGAGCTGTTTTTT
.	TRBV6-2/TRBV6-3	TRBJ2-6	TRBD1	CASSLVGGQGFRTF	TGTGCCAGCAGCCTAGTCGGGGGACAGGGCTTTCGGACTTTC
.	TRBV7-2	TRBJ1-1	.	CASSLTYTEAFF	TGTGCCAGCAGCTTAACTTACACTGAAGCTTTCTTT